This T cell receptor beta chain derives from a study of blood T cell repertoires in COVID-19. The CDR3 is made up of 16 amino acids. Per germline, CDR1 MDHEN and CDR2 SYDVKM. V was clipped by 4 bases and J by 5 bases; unmatched bases: 8. Only in-frame clones appear in the TCRdb table, and some are missing; sequencing was by immunoSEQ multiplex PCR. The data hold roughly 250,000 clones, with about 88% observed a single time. This clonotype was obtained from a woman aged 40 to 55 who had recovered from COVID-19. V gene TRBV28 combines with J gene TRBJ2-2, with 9 nucleotides matching TRBD1. Source material: peripheral blood. The CDR3 nucleotides read TGTGCCAGCAGTTCCGCGGGACAGGGTTTAACCGGGGAGCTGTTTTTT. Protein sequence: CASSSAGQGLTGELFF.